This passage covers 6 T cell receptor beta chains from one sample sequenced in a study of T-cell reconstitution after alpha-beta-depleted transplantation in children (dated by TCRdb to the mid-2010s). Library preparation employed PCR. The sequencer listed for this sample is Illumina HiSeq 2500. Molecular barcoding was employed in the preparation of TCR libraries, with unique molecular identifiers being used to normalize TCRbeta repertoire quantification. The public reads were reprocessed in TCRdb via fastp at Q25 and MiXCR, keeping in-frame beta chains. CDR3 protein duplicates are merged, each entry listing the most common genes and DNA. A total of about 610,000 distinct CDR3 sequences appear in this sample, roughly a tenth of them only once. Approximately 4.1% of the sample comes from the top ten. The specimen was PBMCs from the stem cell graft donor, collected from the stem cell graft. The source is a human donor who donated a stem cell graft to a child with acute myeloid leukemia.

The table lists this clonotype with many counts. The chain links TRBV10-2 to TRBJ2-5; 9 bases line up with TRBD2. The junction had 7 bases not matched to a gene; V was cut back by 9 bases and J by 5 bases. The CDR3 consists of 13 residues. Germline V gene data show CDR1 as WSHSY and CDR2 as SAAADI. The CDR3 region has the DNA TGCGCCAGGCCGCGGGAGGGCCAGGAGACCCAGTACTTC. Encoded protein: CARPREGQETQYF.

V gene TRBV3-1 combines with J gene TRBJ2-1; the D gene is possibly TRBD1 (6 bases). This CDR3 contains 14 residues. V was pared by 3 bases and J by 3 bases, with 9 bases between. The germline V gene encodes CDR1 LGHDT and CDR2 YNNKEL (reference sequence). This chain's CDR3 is CASSQGAVYNEQFF. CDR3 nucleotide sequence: TGTGCCAGCAGCCAGGGGGCAGTCTACAATGAGCAGTTCTTC.

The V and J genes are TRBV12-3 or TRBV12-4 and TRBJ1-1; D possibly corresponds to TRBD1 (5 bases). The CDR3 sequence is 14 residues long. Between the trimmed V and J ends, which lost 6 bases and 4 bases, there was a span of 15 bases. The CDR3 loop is CASRTTERGTEAFF. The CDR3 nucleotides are TGTGCCAGCAGAACGACGGAAAGGGGCACTGAAGCTTTCTTT.

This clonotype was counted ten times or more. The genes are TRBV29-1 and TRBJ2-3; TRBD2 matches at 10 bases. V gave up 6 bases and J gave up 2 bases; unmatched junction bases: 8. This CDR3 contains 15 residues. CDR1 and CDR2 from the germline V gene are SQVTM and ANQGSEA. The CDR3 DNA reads TGCAGCGTCGTTCGGACTAGCGGTTACACAGATACGCAGTATTTT. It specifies CSVVRTSGYTDTQYF.

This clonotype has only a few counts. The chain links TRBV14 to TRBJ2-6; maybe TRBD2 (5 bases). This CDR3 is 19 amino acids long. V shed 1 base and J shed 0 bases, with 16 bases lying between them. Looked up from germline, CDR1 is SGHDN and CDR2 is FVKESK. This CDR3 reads CASSQGFRGFFSGANVLTF. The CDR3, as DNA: TGTGCCAGCAGCCAAGGGTTCCGGGGTTTCTTCTCTGGGGCCAACGTCCTGACTTTC.

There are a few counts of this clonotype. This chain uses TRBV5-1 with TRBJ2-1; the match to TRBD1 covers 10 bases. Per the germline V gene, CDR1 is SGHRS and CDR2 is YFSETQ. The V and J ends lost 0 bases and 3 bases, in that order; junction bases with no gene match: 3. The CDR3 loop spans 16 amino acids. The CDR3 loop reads CASSLDRDRGYNEQFF. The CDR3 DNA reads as TGCGCCAGCAGCTTGGACCGGGACAGGGGCTACAATGAGCAGTTCTTC.